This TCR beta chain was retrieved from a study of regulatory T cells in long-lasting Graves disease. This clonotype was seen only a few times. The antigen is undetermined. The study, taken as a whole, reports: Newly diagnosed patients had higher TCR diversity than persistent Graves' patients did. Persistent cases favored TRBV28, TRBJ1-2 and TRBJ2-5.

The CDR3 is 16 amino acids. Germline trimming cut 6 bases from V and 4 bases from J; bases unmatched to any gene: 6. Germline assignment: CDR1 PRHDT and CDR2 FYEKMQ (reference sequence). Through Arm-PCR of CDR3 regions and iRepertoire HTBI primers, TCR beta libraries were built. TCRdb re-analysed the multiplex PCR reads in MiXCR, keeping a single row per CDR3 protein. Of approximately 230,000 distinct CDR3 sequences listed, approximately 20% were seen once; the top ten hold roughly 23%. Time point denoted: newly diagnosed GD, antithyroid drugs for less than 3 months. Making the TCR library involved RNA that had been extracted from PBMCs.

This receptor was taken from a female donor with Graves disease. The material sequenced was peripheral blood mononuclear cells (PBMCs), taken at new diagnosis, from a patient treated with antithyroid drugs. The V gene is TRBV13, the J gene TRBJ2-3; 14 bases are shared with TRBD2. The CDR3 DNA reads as TGTGCCAGCAGGACTAGCGGGGGGGTGAGGGCAGATACGCAGTATTTT. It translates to CASRTSGGVRADTQYF.